This TCR beta chain was documented in a study of blood T cell repertoires in COVID-19. Study at large: Researchers got acute and convalescent COVID-19 samples from the United States, Italy and Spain. Nucleic acid was either cDNA or gDNA, and it came from T cells, B-cell-depleted T cells, or PBMCs.

Seattle's enrolled individuals joined amid active infection and were then monitored longitudinally. Authors' data handling: Counts of nucleated cells, estimated from reference gene primer amplification, were obtained. This table comes from immunoSEQ multiplex PCR, and its TCRdb copy is limited to in-frame clones, with some not included. That table is the source of V, J and clone size, and D and trimming were worked out from the DNA. The repertoire holds 150,000 to 200,000 clones, with about 83% as singletons. CDR1 and CDR2 from the germline V gene are SNHLY and FYNNEI. The V end was cut by 6 bases, the J end by 4 bases, with 6 bases between. The CDR3 is made up of 11 amino acids.

Sequences were obtained from peripheral blood. The V and J genes are TRBV2 and TRBJ1-2; no firm D call. The receptor's source is a woman aged 65 to 85 with COVID-19, enrolled during active disease. The CDR3 DNA reads as TGTGCCAGCAGGGTTAGCTATGGCTACACCTTC. Its protein product is CASRVSYGYTF.